A selection of T cell receptor beta chains follows, all from one sample in a study of technical replicates of blood from a few donors. Using immunoSEQ multiplex PCR, the repertoire was profiled, and TCRdb retains in-frame clones only, with some absent. Of 75,000 to 100,000 clones listed, roughly 94% are singletons. Sequencing was done on a sample of T cells isolated from PBMCs. These receptors came from a human donor in good health. Both conserved end residues are part of each CDR3. Fields, in order: J gene, V gene, D gene, clone size, CDR3 protein, CDR3 DNA. D genes are given only for firm matches. Size tells how often a clone was seen (once, few, many) or the class of an expanded clone, and some rows leave it out.

TRBJ2-2	TRBV7-9	.	.	CASSHRSGELFF	TGTGCCAGCAGCCACAGGTCCGGGGAGCTGTTTTTT
TRBJ2-7	TRBV30	.	.	CAWDSEIDSYEQYF	TGTGCCTGGGACAGCGAGATCGACTCCTACGAGCAGTACTTC
TRBJ2-2	TRBV5-1	TRBD2	.	CASSVAGDTGELFF	TGCGCCAGCAGCGTGGCGGGAGACACCGGGGAGCTGTTTTTT
TRBJ2-1	TRBV30	.	.	CAWSPYNEQFF	TGTGCCTGGAGTCCTTACAATGAGCAGTTCTTC
TRBJ2-3	TRBV29-1	TRBD2	.	CSVDGLAGGHTDTQYF	TGCAGCGTTGATGGGCTAGCGGGAGGGCACACAGATACGCAGTATTTT
TRBJ1-1	TRBV2	.	.	CASSEVFGPGNAFF	TGTGCCAGCAGTGAAGTTTTTGGGCCAGGCAATGCTTTCTTT
TRBJ1-1	TRBV19	.	.	CASSPDIENTEAFF	TGTGCCAGTAGCCCTGACATTGAGAACACTGAAGCTTTCTTT
TRBJ1-2	TRBV6-5	TRBD1	.	CASSRSGTGDGYTF	TGTGCCAGCAGTCGCTCCGGGACAGGGGATGGCTACACCTTC
TRBJ1-6	TRBV6-8	TRBD1	.	CASSYVSDRGQRSYNSPLHF	TGTGCCAGCAGTTACGTCTCGGACAGGGGGCAGAGGTCCTATAATTCACCCCTCCACTTT
TRBJ1-1	TRBV6-5	.	.	CASSYGGFTEAFF	TGTGCCAGCAGTTACGGGGGGTTCACTGAAGCTTTCTTT
TRBJ2-7	TRBV9	TRBD2	.	CASSVDSPAGVYEQYF	TGTGCCAGCAGCGTAGATTCCCCAGCGGGAGTGTACGAGCAGTACTTC
TRBJ1-4	TRBV10-3	.	.	CAISEREGRKEKLFF	TGTGCCATCAGTGAGAGGGAGGGAAGAAAAGAAAAACTGTTTTTT
TRBJ1-2	TRBV27	TRBD1	.	CASSLGPTGGYGYTF	TGTGCCAGCAGTTTGGGCCCCACAGGGGGATATGGCTACACCTTC
TRBJ1-2	TRBV6-5	.	.	CASSYEDGYTF	TGTGCCAGCAGTTACGAGGATGGCTACACCTTC
TRBJ2-3	TRBV27	TRBD2	.	CASSFVASGTSTDTQYF	TGTGCCAGCAGTTTCGTGGCTAGCGGGACTAGCACAGATACGCAGTATTTT
TRBJ1-5	TRBV7-3	TRBD1	.	CASSSPGQVSQPQHF	TGTGCCAGCAGCTCTCCGGGACAGGTTTCTCAGCCCCAGCATTTT
TRBJ1-5	TRBV15	.	.	CATSRDRTGNQPQHF	TGTGCCACCAGCAGAGACCGGACAGGCAATCAGCCCCAGCATTTT
TRBJ2-7	TRBV6-1	.	.	CASSDFGTGTYEQYF	TGTGCCAGCAGTGACTTCGGGACTGGAACCTACGAGCAGTACTTC
TRBJ2-2	TRBV27	TRBD2	.	CASSLFGGSNTGELFF	TGTGCCAGCAGTTTATTCGGGGGGTCGAACACCGGGGAGCTGTTTTTT
TRBJ1-3	TRBV27	.	.	CASSLNRAGNTIYF	TGTGCCAGCAGTTTAAACAGGGCTGGAAACACCATATATTTT
TRBJ2-7	TRBV13	TRBD2	.	CASSLGLRGDEQYF	TGTGCCAGCAGCCTGGGACTAAGAGGAGACGAGCAGTACTTC
TRBJ1-1	TRBV2	.	.	CASSEYVNTEAFF	TGTGCCAGCAGTGAATATGTGAACACTGAAGCTTTCTTT
TRBJ2-7	TRBV19	TRBD2	.	CASSIAGLAGGNAYEQYF	TGTGCCAGTAGTATAGCTGGACTAGCGGGAGGCAACGCCTACGAGCAGTACTTC
TRBJ2-7	TRBV28	.	.	CASSYAVSYEQYF	TGTGCCAGCAGTTATGCAGTCTCCTACGAGCAGTACTTC
TRBJ2-5	TRBV7-2	.	.	CASSLVGGNQETQYF	TGTGCCAGCAGCTTAGTAGGCGGGAACCAAGAGACCCAGTACTTC
TRBJ1-1	TRBV5-1	.	.	CASSPRAGSTEAFF	TGCGCCAGCAGCCCTCGGGCTGGGAGCACTGAAGCTTTCTTT
TRBJ2-7	TRBV27	TRBD2	.	CASQRAGGPYEQYF	TGTGCCAGTCAAAGAGCGGGAGGGCCCTACGAGCAGTACTTC
TRBJ2-5	TRBV27	TRBD1	.	CASSLDRGQETQYF	TGTGCCAGCAGTTTGGACAGGGGCCAAGAGACCCAGTACTTC
TRBJ1-3	TRBV30	TRBD1	.	CAWIGTGRNTIYF	TGTGCCTGGATAGGGACAGGGAGAAACACCATATATTTT
TRBJ2-7	TRBV7-9	TRBD2	.	CASRPAGVRYEQYF	TGTGCCAGCAGACCAGCGGGAGTAAGGTACGAGCAGTACTTC
TRBJ1-1	TRBV15	.	few	CATSREPAQAEAFF	TGTGCCACCAGCAGAGAACCGGCCCAGGCTGAAGCTTTCTTT
TRBJ2-7	TRBV28	.	.	CASSGAVSSYEQYF	TGTGCCAGCAGTGGGGCCGTGAGCTCCTACGAGCAGTACTTC
TRBJ2-3	TRBV20-1	.	.	CSATGADTQYF	TGCAGTGCCACAGGCGCAGATACGCAGTATTTT
TRBJ2-7	TRBV18	TRBD2	.	CASSVAGVNEQYF	TGTGCCAGCTCAGTAGCGGGAGTAAACGAGCAGTACTTC
TRBJ2-7	TRBV6-1	TRBD1	.	CASSLDRGDEQYF	TGTGCCAGCAGTCTCGACAGGGGCGACGAGCAGTACTTC
TRBJ1-1	TRBV28	.	.	CASSAGMVWTEAFF	TGTGCCAGCAGTGCAGGGATGGTTTGGACTGAAGCTTTCTTT
TRBJ2-2	TRBV7-2	.	.	CASSLHGLDTGELFF	TGTGCCAGCAGCTTACACGGGTTGGACACCGGGGAGCTGTTTTTT
TRBJ2-1	TRBV5-6	TRBD2	.	CASSRTLGLAGGMNEQFF	TGTGCCAGCAGCAGGACGCTGGGACTAGCGGGAGGAATGAATGAGCAGTTCTTC
TRBJ2-7	TRBV28	.	once	CASSLPLGLREQYF	TGTGCCAGCAGTCTCCCATTAGGACTGAGGGAGCAGTACTTC
TRBJ2-2	TRBV11-2	TRBD2	.	CASSLAKRESRTGELFF	TGTGCCAGCAGCTTAGCGAAGCGGGAGTCGCGCACCGGGGAGCTGTTTTTT
TRBJ1-1	TRBV25-1	.	few	CASSESPLVGGAFF	TGTGCCAGCAGTGAATCCCCTCTCGTAGGGGGAGCTTTCTTT
TRBJ2-3	TRBV5-1	TRBD1	once	CASSRGQGGTDTQYF	TGCGCCAGCAGCAGGGGACAGGGGGGCACAGATACGCAGTATTTT
TRBJ2-2	TRBV2	.	.	CASRLNLANTGELFF	TGTGCCAGCAGGCTAAACTTAGCGAACACCGGGGAGCTGTTTTTT
TRBJ2-2	TRBV6-1	TRBD1	.	CASSWGQDTGELFF	TGTGCCAGCAGTTGGGGACAGGACACCGGGGAGCTGTTTTTT
TRBJ1-2	TRBV5-6	.	.	CASSLRAGTFNYGYTF	TGTGCCAGCAGCTTGCGGGCGGGAACCTTTAACTATGGCTACACCTTC
TRBJ2-4	TRBV5-4	.	.	CASSLIGTLGAKNIQYF	TGTGCCAGCAGCTTGATTGGGACACTGGGGGCCAAAAACATTCAGTACTTC
TRBJ2-1	TRBV19	.	.	CASTQTPSSYNEQFF	TGTGCCAGTACCCAGACTCCTTCCTCCTACAATGAGCAGTTCTTC
TRBJ2-4	TRBV2	.	once	CASSVFRASINIQYF	TGTGCCAGCAGTGTCTTCAGGGCCTCGATAAACATTCAGTACTTC
TRBJ2-1	TRBV5-1	.	.	CASSPEGYNEQFF	TGCGCCAGCAGCCCGGAGGGGTACAATGAGCAGTTCTTC
TRBJ2-7	TRBV5-1	.	once	CASSLQGHGYEQYF	TGCGCCAGCAGCCTCCAGGGACATGGGTACGAGCAGTACTTC